The entry below gives a single T cell receptor beta chain sequence along with its context. The antigen this receptor binds is unknown. The record has no base qualities; no much larger clone is one base away. Patients with a history of autoimmune disease or receiving systemic immunosuppression were excluded from the trial. Peripheral blood for TCR sequencing was collected from all dose cohorts at baseline, on cycle 4 day 1, and on cycle 7 day 1. Samples came from an open-label, multicenter, first-in-human phase I dose-escalation trial of ivuxolimab. Adults with locally advanced or metastatic melanoma, renal cell carcinoma, hepatocellular carcinoma or head and neck squamous cell carcinoma were enrolled in the trial. Before TCR sequencing, CD4+ T cells and CD8+ T cells were sorted from peripheral blood as separate populations. The data originate from a study of OX40 agonist ivuxolimab in advanced cancers. As for the study more broadly: Ivuxolimab was a fully human IgG2 agonistic monoclonal antibody targeting the costimulatory receptor OX40 (CD134). Among the roughly 50 dose-escalation patients, some 19 had hepatocellular carcinoma, some 15 melanoma, 9 renal cell carcinoma and 9 head and neck cancer. The purpose of peripheral TCRbeta sequencing was to test whether ivuxolimab changed TCR sequence diversity and led to clonal T-cell expansion. Patients were allowed to have had prior anti-PD-1, anti-PD-L1 or anti-CTLA-4 therapy, and around 40% of the dose-escalation patients had previously received checkpoint inhibitors. The monotherapy dose-escalation portion (N ≈ 55 patients) of the phase I ivuxolimab trial is reported in the paper. In the dose-escalation cohort, roughly 82% of patients were male, and the mean age was 60 years with a range of roughly 20 to 79. Intravenous ivuxolimab was administered to patients every 2 weeks at six dose levels: 0.01, 0.1, 0.3, 1.5, 3 and 10 mg/kg. Three dose-escalation patients achieved partial responses, one with hepatocellular carcinoma and two with cutaneous melanoma. Summary of the overall study and its limitations: Antigen specificity was not determined for the clonally expanded peripheral T cells. Low levels of normalized T-cell clonal expansion were also seen in some patients who did not respond. Partial responders in the 0.1-3.0 mg/kg groups had among the lowest normalized peripheral clonal expansion, especially among CD8+ T cells. Clonal expansion of both CD4+ and CD8+ blood T cells was observed from baseline to week 6 at doses 0.1 to 3.0 mg/kg. After ivuxolimab, CD8+ T cells had more expanded clones than CD4+ T cells on average.

The V end loses 1 base and the J end loses 2 bases, and a stretch of 13 bases separates them. The germline V gene yields SGDLS for CDR1 and YYNGEE for CDR2. The CDR3 holds 16 amino acids from the cysteine to the phenylalanine. The retained sequence is limited to the CDR3, 48 bases, with the frame set at the first base. Genomic DNA was isolated from the sorted cells so that the TCRbeta CDR3 region could be sequenced. The immunoSEQ Assay was used to sequence the TCRbeta CDR3 regions. TCRdb took over this immuneACCESS table, retaining in-frame rearrangements with V and J assigned. Such tables are incomplete; in checked studies, under half of the missing clones stem from an unresolved V gene, and the remainder is unexplained. The sample table contains more than 55,000 clones; only one count was recorded for 88% of them. The ten top clones hold over 8.5% of the sample.

The clonotype originates from an adult with an advanced solid tumor such as melanoma, head and neck, liver or kidney cancer. The V and J genes are TRBV9 and TRBJ2-1; tentative D gene TRBD2, with 5 bases matching. Here the sequenced sample was CD4+ or CD8+ T cells sorted from blood, taken in a trial of the OX40 agonist ivuxolimab. This receptor carries the CDR3 CASSVRTGNPYNEQFF. The base sequence is TGTGCCAGCAGCGTAAGGACTGGAAACCCCTACAATGAGCAGTTCTTC.